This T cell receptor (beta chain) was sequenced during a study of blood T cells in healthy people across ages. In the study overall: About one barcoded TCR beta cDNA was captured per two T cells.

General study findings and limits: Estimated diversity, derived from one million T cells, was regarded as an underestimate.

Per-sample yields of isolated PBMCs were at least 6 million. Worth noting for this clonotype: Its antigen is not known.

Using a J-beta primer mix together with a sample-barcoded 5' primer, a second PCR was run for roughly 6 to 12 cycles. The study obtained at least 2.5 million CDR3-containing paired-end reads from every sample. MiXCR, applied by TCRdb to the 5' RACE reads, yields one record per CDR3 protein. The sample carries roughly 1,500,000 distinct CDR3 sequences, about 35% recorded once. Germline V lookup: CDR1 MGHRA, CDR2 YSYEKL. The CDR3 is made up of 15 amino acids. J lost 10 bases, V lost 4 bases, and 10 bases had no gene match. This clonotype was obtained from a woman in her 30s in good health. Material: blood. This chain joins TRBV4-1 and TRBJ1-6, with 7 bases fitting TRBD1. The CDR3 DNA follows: TGCGCCAGCAGCCCACAAGGGGCAGGGGGATCACCCCTCCACTTT. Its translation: CASSPQGAGGSPLHF.